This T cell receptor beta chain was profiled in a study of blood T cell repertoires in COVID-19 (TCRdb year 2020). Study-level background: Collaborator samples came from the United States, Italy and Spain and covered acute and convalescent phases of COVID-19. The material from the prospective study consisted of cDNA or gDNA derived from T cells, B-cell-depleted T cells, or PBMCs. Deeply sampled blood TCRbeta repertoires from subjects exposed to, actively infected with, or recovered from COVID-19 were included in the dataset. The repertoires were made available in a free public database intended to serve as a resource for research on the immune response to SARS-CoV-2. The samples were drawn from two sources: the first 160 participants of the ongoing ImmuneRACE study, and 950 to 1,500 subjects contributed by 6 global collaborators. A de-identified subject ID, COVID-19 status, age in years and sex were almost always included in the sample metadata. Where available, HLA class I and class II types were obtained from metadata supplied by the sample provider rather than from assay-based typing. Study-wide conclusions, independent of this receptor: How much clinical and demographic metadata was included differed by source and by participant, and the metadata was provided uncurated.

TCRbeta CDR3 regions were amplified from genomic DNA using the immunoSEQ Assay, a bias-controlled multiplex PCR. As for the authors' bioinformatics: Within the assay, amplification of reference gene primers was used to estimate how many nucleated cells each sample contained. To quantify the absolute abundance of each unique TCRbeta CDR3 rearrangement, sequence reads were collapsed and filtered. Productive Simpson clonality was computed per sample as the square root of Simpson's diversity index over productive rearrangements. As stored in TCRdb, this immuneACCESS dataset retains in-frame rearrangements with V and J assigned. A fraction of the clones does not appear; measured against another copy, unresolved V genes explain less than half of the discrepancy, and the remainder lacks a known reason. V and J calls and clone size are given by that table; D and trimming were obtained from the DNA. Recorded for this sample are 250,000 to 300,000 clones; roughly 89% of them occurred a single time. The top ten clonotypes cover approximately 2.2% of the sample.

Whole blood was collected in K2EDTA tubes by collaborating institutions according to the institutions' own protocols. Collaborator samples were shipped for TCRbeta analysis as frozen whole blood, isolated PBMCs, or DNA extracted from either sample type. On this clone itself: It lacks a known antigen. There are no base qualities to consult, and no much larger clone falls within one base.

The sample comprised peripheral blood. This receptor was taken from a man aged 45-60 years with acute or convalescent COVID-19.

This receptor has the CDR3 CASSFRGGTEAFF. The bases read TGTGCCAGCAGCTTCCGGGGAGGCACTGAAGCTTTCTTT. The rearrangement joined TRBV11-3 to TRBJ1-1, with the D gene not clear enough to name. Including the terminal cysteine and phenylalanine, the CDR3 comprises 13 residues. Left in the record is the CDR3 DNA by itself, 39 bases read in frame from the first base. CDR1 SGHNT and CDR2 YENEEA are derived from the germline V gene. Trimming at the junction amounts to 3 bases on V and 4 bases on J, and the germline ends lie 9 bases apart.